The 27 T cell receptor beta chains below come from one sample, sequenced in a study of blood T cell repertoires in COVID-19 (dated by TCRdb to between 2020 and 2021). Library preparation used the immunoSEQ multiplex PCR assay. This is the immuneACCESS table as TCRdb keeps it, with only in-frame sequences that have V and J called. A part of the clones is gone; compared with another copy, unresolved V genes explain less than half, and the rest is unexplained. This sample has around 110,000 clones in its table, and about three quarters of those were observed once. The biggest ten clones account for approximately 4.3% of the sample. Sequencing was performed on peripheral blood. Receptors originate from a man between 65 and 85 years old with acute or convalescent COVID-19.

The genes are TRBV6-4 and TRBJ1-1; no reliable D call. This CDR3 contains 15 residues. V lost 3 bases and J lost 1, with 12 bases in between. Germline V gene sequence: CDR1 MRHNA, CDR2 SNTAGT. The CDR3 is CASSETYRENTEAFF. CDR3 DNA sequence: TGTGCCAGCAGTGAAACGTACAGAGAGAACACTGAAGCTTTCTTT.

The chain carries TRBV6-5 and TRBJ2-4; D might be TRBD2 (6 bases). There are 13 residues in the CDR3. Germline V gene sequence: CDR1 MNHEY, CDR2 SVGAGI. Trimming took off 0 bases at V and 7 bases at J, with 7 bases between the two ends. The CDR3 nucleotides read TGTGCCAGCAGTTACTCTGGGGGGAACATTCAGTACTTC. It specifies CASSYSGGNIQYF.

The chain has TRBV3-1 (or the pseudogene TRBV3-2) and TRBJ1-4; D not resolved. The ends were cut back, 6 bases at V and 0 bases at J, with 11 bases in the middle. Germline-derived CDR1 and CDR2 are LGHDT and YNNKEL (reference sequence). This CDR3 spans 15 amino acids. In DNA, the CDR3 is TGTGCCAGCAGGCGGCCCCTATCAACTAATGAAAAACTGTTTTTT. Amino acids: CASRRPLSTNEKLFF.

The V gene is TRBV29-1, the J gene TRBJ2-1; D may be TRBD2 (5 bases). The germline CDR1 and CDR2 sequences are SQVTM and ANQGSEA. This CDR3 region has 13 residues. V lost 6 bases and J 5 bases, leaving 14 bases between the germline ends. The CDR3 loop is CSVSSLANNEQFF. CDR3 nucleotide sequence: TGCAGCGTCTCTAGCTTAGCTAACAATGAGCAGTTCTTC.

This sequence joins TRBV27 and TRBJ2-7; a possible D gene is TRBD2 (6 bases). Trimming took 4 bases from V and 0 from J, leaving 13 bases between them. The CDR3 is made up of 15 amino acids. From germline, CDR1 is MNHEY and CDR2 SMNVEV (reference sequence). The DNA of the CDR3 is TGTGCCAGCAGTTCCGGGACTTTTAGCTCCTACGAGCAGTACTTC. Amino acids: CASSSGTFSSYEQYF.

J is TRBJ1-2 and V is TRBV6-1; D is uncertain. V lost 2 bases to trimming and J lost 0 bases, with 7 bases between them. The CDR3 sequence is 14 residues long. CDR1 is MNHNS and CDR2 is SASEGT in the germline V gene. The CDR3 region is CASSEPGSNYGYTF. The CDR3 DNA reads TGTGCCAGCAGTGAACCGGGATCTAACTATGGCTACACCTTC.

This clone occurred once. V usage is TRBV4-3 and J usage is TRBJ1-6, with D unresolved. Germline V gene data show CDR1 as LGHNA and CDR2 as YSLEER. The CDR3 consists of 15 residues. V lost 0 bases to trimming and J lost 6 bases, with 9 bases between them. Here the CDR3 reads CASSQEPLSNSPLHF. In DNA, the CDR3 is TGCGCCAGCAGCCAAGAACCCCTCAGTAATTCACCCCTCCACTTT.

This chain connects TRBV18 to TRBJ2-2, with D perhaps TRBD1 (5 bases). The germline V gene encodes CDR1 KGHSH and CDR2 LQKENI. The CDR3 spans 14 residues. V lost 0 bases to trimming and J lost 3 bases, with 5 bases between them. In DNA form, the CDR3 reads TGTGCCAGCTCACCACCAGGGGACACCGGGGAGCTGTTTTTT. Translation: CASSPPGDTGELFF.

The V gene is TRBV19, the J gene TRBJ1-4; perhaps TRBD1 as D (5 bases). V was shortened by 3 bases and J by 8 bases, with 13 bases between the two germline ends. The CDR3 consists of 14 residues. Per the germline V gene, CDR1 is LNHDA and CDR2 is SQIVND (reference sequence). This CDR3 reads CASSIGQGWEKLFF. The CDR3 coding sequence is TGTGCCAGTAGTATCGGCCAGGGATGGGAAAAACTGTTTTTT.

This clone has a handful of counts. The chain couples TRBV19 to TRBJ2-6; 10 bases are shared with TRBD1. The junction had 6 bases not matched to a gene; V was cut back by 9 bases and J by 4 bases. Germline V gives CDR1 LNHDA, CDR2 SQIVND (reference sequence). The CDR3 runs to 15 residues. As DNA, the CDR3 is TGTGCCAGCCGACAGGGGGCGGGAGGGGCCAACGTCCTGACTTTC. Translated: CASRQGAGGANVLTF.

The chain recombines TRBV5-1 with TRBJ2-3; TRBD1 aligns across 9 bases. CDR3 size: 14 residues. J gave up 6 bases and V 2 bases, and 4 bases lay outside the gene matches. Germline loops: CDR1 SGHRS, CDR2 YFSETQ. CDR3 DNA sequence: TGCGCCAGCAGCTTCGGGACAGGGTCCGATACGCAGTATTTT. Its protein is CASSFGTGSDTQYF.

The chain carries TRBV19 and TRBJ2-7; 8 positions match TRBD1. Germline V gene lookup returns CDR1 LNHDA and CDR2 SQIVND (reference sequence). The CDR3 length is 14 residues. The V segment lost 5 bases and the J segment 0 bases; nucleotides outside the gene matches: 3. CDR3: CASSRTGNSYEQYF. The DNA for the CDR3 is TGTGCCAGTAGTCGGACAGGGAACTCCTACGAGCAGTACTTC.

The J gene is TRBJ1-1, the V gene TRBV6-2 or TRBV6-3; D possibly corresponds to TRBD1 (5 bases). Trimming left V 5 bases short and J 0 bases short, with 13 bases between. In germline, CDR1 is MNHEY, CDR2 SVGEGT. CDR3 length: 15 amino acids. The DNA of the CDR3 is TGTGCCAGCAGTACCGCCGACAGCTTGAACACTGAAGCTTTCTTT. It specifies CASSTADSLNTEAFF.

This clone was seen a few times. The CDR3 nucleotides read TGTGCCACCGAACAGGGCGAGACCCAGTACTTC. This codes for CATEQGETQYF. V is TRBV24-1 and J is TRBJ2-5; D perhaps matches TRBD1 (6 bases). Germline V gene lookup returns CDR1 KGHDR and CDR2 SFDVKD. V was cut by 9 bases and J by 5 bases, with 9 bases left in between. The length of the CDR3 is 11 residues.

The chain couples TRBV18 to TRBJ1-1, with D possibly being TRBD1 (5 bases). CDR3 length: 15 residues. The V gene's germline CDR1 is KGHSH and CDR2 LQKENI. The V end lost 4 bases, the J end lost 5 bases, and 17 bases lay between the germline ends. The CDR3 nucleotides read TGTGCCAGCTCACTAGACGGAGGGGCAGGGACTGAAGCTTTCTTT. Amino acids: CASSLDGGAGTEAFF.

The chain joins TRBV19 to TRBJ2-3; 7 bases line up with TRBD2. The length of the CDR3 is 17 residues. The trim removed 0 bases at V and 0 bases at J, leaving 6 bases unmatched. CDR1 LNHDA and CDR2 SQIVND come from the germline V gene (reference sequence). The DNA of the CDR3 is TGTGCCAGTAGTATAGACAGACTAGCCGTTAGCACAGATACGCAGTATTTT. Its translation: CASSIDRLAVSTDTQYF.

The chain employs TRBV2 and TRBJ2-3, with D possibly matching TRBD2 (5 bases). Trimming took 7 bases from V and 6 from J, leaving 14 bases between them. This CDR3 comprises 13 residues. Germline-derived CDR1 and CDR2 are SNHLY and FYNNEI. In DNA form, the CDR3 reads TGTGCCAGCACCGAGGGTGGCGGGGATACGCAGTATTTT. It is translated as CASTEGGGDTQYF.

The chain employs TRBV7-2 and TRBJ1-4; 7 positions agree with TRBD1. This CDR3 is 15 amino acids long. V was pared by 1 base and J by 3 bases, with 2 bases of the junction left unmatched. Germline CDR1 and CDR2: SGHTA and FQGNSA. The CDR3 sequence: CASSLETGPNEKLFF. CDR3 in DNA: TGTGCCAGCAGCTTAGAGACAGGGCCTAATGAAAAACTGTTTTTT.

The rearrangement links TRBV11-2 to TRBJ2-1, with 11 bases lining up with TRBD1. V lost 5 bases to trimming and J lost 7 bases; unmatched junction nucleotides: 10. The CDR3 covers 16 residues. CDR1 is SGHAT, CDR2 FQNNGV, per germline. The CDR3 here is CASSQMGQGVTNEQFF. The CDR3 DNA follows: TGTGCCAGCAGCCAAATGGGACAGGGGGTTACGAATGAGCAGTTCTTC.

This chain connects TRBV5-1 to TRBJ2-3; the match to TRBD2 covers 14 bases. The CDR3 is 17 amino acids. In germline, CDR1 is SGHRS, CDR2 YFSETQ. V shed 5 bases, J shed 4 bases, and the junction held 9 bases outside the gene matches. The CDR3 loop reads CASSMLTSGGAADTQYF. CDR3 bases: TGCGCCAGCAGTATGTTGACTAGCGGGGGGGCGGCAGATACGCAGTATTTT.

This clone was detected only a few times. CDR3 coding DNA: TGTGCCAGCAGGCCTAGACTAGCGGGGGGAACCCCGCAGGGAGATACGCAGTATTTT. Amino acid sequence: CASRPRLAGGTPQGDTQYF. J is TRBJ2-3 and V is TRBV7-9; 13 bases are a match to TRBD2. Germline V gene lookup returns CDR1 SEHNR and CDR2 FQNEAQ (reference sequence). V dropped 6 bases and J dropped 5; count of bases not matched to a gene: 17. The CDR3 consists of 19 residues.

The chain combines TRBV6-5 with TRBJ2-7; 7 nucleotides agree with TRBD1. The CDR3 contains 15 residues. Per the germline V gene, CDR1 is MNHEY and CDR2 is SVGAGI. The J segment lost 1 base and the V segment lost 7 bases, leaving 10 bases of the junction unmatched. Here the CDR3 DNA reads TGTGCCAGCACCGACTACCGACAGGGTTCCTACGAGCAGTACTTC. The encoded protein is CASTDYRQGSYEQYF.

The chain has TRBV3-1 (or the pseudogene TRBV3-2) and TRBJ1-6; 10 positions agree with TRBD1. This CDR3 spans 16 amino acids. Germline CDR1 LGHDT, CDR2 YNNKEL (reference sequence). V lost 4 bases to trimming and J lost 7 bases; unmatched junction nucleotides: 7. The CDR3 DNA reads as TGTGCCAGCAGCCTGAGACAGGGGGCGGGAAATTCACCCCTCCACTTT. It is translated as CASSLRQGAGNSPLHF.

This chain links TRBV19 with TRBJ2-7; 8 nucleotides align to TRBD1. V was clipped by 4 bases and J by 2 bases; unmatched bases: 4. This CDR3 comprises 14 residues. Germline assignment: CDR1 LNHDA and CDR2 SQIVND (reference sequence). CDR3 nucleotide sequence: TGTGCCAGTAGTACTCCGGGACAGGCCTACGAGCAGTACTTC. It yields the protein CASSTPGQAYEQYF.

V and J are TRBV2 and TRBJ2-6, with 7 nucleotides matching TRBD1. The germline gives CDR1 SNHLY, CDR2 FYNNEI. Trimming at V came to 6 bases and at J to 0 bases, leaving 11 bases not matched to a gene. CDR3 length equals 18 residues. The CDR3 DNA is TGTGCCAGCAGGGGATACCGGGACAGCCTCTCTGGGGCCAACGTCCTGACTTTC. It specifies CASRGYRDSLSGANVLTF. Full variable domain (missing parts from reference TRBV2 and TRBJ2-6): EPEVTQTPSHQVTQMGQEVILRCVPISNHLYFYWYRQILGQKVEFLVSFYNNEISEKSEIFDDQFSVERPDGSNFTLKIRSTKLEDSAMYFCASRGYRDSLSGANVLTFGAGSRLTVL.

The V and J genes are TRBV12-3 or TRBV12-4 and TRBJ2-4, with D maybe TRBD2 (6 bases). The CDR3 is 13 residues long. Trimming pared 7 bases from V and 1 base from J, leaving 8 bases between. CDR3 protein: CASTRGAKNIQYF. CDR3 bases: TGTGCCAGCACCCGGGGGGCCAAAAACATTCAGTACTTC.

This clone was counted between two and nine times. The chain combines TRBV13 with TRBJ2-7; no firm D call. The CDR3 is 13 amino acids. V dropped 5 bases and J dropped 3 bases, with 11 bases sitting between them. Germline loops: CDR1 PRHDT, CDR2 FYEKMQ (reference sequence). The chain's CDR3 is CASSPGAIYEQYF. The CDR3 DNA is TGTGCCAGCAGCCCCGGAGCAATCTACGAGCAGTACTTC.